This T cell receptor beta chain was identified in a study of shared clonotypes between healthy human individuals (dated by TCRdb to 2019 to 2021). Broadly, across the study: The cohort comprised a couple of women and a few men aged 18 to 49 years. Leukapheresis yielded between about 0.94 and 9 billion PBMCs per donor. Blood TCR repertoires of about 5 healthy adults were deeply sequenced to estimate repertoire size and the extent of clonotype sharing between individuals. For each donor, three plates each were used for CD4 naive and CD4 memory, two plates were used for CD8 naive, and one plate was used for CD8 memory. Different laboratories and diverse techniques were used to prepare libraries and sequence TCR repertoires, to increase sequencing depth and limit assay-specific biases. Study-level results and caveats: Naive subsets generally had larger estimated clonotype richness than memory subsets did. Compared with non-shared clonotypes, the clonotypes found in all four sorted-subset donors had higher generation probabilities. The small number of donors limited the genetic and exposure-history diversity represented. Only blood was sampled, and tissue TCR repertoires likely differ from those in blood. Rarefaction of sorted-subset datasets indicated incomplete sequencing despite the large sequencing depth. Pairwise subsampling indicated that sequencing depth was expected to affect the degree of clonotype sharing among donors. When a handful of donors were compared, the shared fraction of clonotypes was 5% to 6.5% for naive CD4, roughly 3.4% for naive CD8, 2.3% for memory CD4, and 0.4% for memory CD8.

As regards this clone: Which antigen it targets is not known. No base qualities exist here, and no much larger clone lies one base off it.

Looking up the germline V gene (reference sequence) yields CDR1 SEHNR and CDR2 FQNEAQ. The V and J ends are trimmed by 1 base and 4 bases, leaving 7 bases between them. The CDR3 numbers 13 residues from cysteine through phenylalanine. Only the CDR3 portion is preserved as DNA: 39 bases, with reading frame beginning at the first base. Using the deep immunoSEQ assay, multiplex PCR amplified TCR CDR3 regions from genomic DNA. For each cell subset, the extracted genomic DNA was distributed evenly across all wells of several immunoSEQ 96-well plates, and each plate served as one replicate. For sorted subsets, approximately 210 ng of genomic DNA, equivalent to some 30,000 T cell genomes, went into each replicate PCR. The purified libraries were quantified using a Qubit 3.0 fluorometer, sized with a Bioanalyzer 2100, and then quantified again using the KAPA Library Quantification kit. A separate single-read 150-cycle Illumina NextSeq 550 flow cell was used to sequence each immunoSEQ 96-well plate. Concerning the study's data processing: The immunoSEQ output contained only junctional sequences without quality scores, so filtering could not match that applied to full-length reads. To assign V/J genes and CDR3, sequences were annotated against IMGT germline references using PyIR, a Python wrapper for IgBLAST v1.9. Reads with weak V/J assignments (E-value above 1e-6), missing CDR3, stop codons, out-of-frame junctions, or ambiguous translated residues were removed. V3J clonotypes were defined as sequences sharing an identical inferred V gene, J gene, and CDR3 amino acid sequence. Percentage overlap between repertoires was computed as shared unique clonotypes divided by the size of the smaller repertoire. Three approaches were used to assess repertoire richness: RTK rarefaction, the Chao1 estimator, and Recon v2.1 estimates of unobserved clonotypes. Generation probabilities for all TCRbeta clonotypes obtained by the gDNA method from a handful of donors were computed using OLGA. Drawn from immuneACCESS, this table holds only the in-frame rearrangements with V and J called that TCRdb kept. Clones are partly lost; checked studies trace under half to an unresolved V gene and leave the rest unexplained. Clone size and V and J calls were adopted from that table, with D and trimming inferred from the DNA. The sample has roughly 330,000 clones on record, around 72% of them singletons. Around a tenth of the sample belongs to the ten largest clones.

The donors were healthy, HIV-negative adults with no recently reported acute infections or vaccinations. Only Caucasian adults living in Nashville, Tennessee, USA were represented among the donors. Magnetic negative selection was used to enrich CD4+ T cells, after which naive cells were positively selected on CD45RA and the negative fraction became the memory subset. After blood collection by leukapheresis, PBMCs were isolated using Ficoll-Histopaque density gradient centrifugation and then cryopreserved in the vapor phase of liquid nitrogen. Analytical flow cytometry was used to check the purity and quantity of every magnetically sorted T cell population. Genomic DNA was isolated from every sorted fraction and measured by UV absorbance on a Nanodrop 2000c.

The sample consisted of memory CD4+ T cells sorted from blood. The cell subset or site label here, explained by the study, means: CD45RA-negative fraction. The TCR was taken from a man aged 25 to 40 in good health. This chain joins TRBV7-9 to TRBJ1-2; confidence is insufficient to name the D gene. The CDR3 region has the sequence CASSLVQLYGYTF. In nucleotides, the sequence is TGTGCCAGCAGCTTAGTCCAGCTCTATGGCTACACCTTC.